These 9 T cell receptor beta chains were sequenced from one sample in a study of blood T cell repertoires in COVID-19. The repertoire was sequenced with immunoSEQ multiplex PCR; TCRdb's copy has only in-frame clones and lacks some. The sample consists of hundreds of thousands of clones, roughly 89% of them appearing once. Specimen: PBMCs or T cells enriched from blood (not recorded which). These receptors came from a woman in her late teens or twenties who had recovered from COVID-19.

The chain joins TRBV14 to TRBJ2-7, with 9 bases fitting TRBD1. The CDR3 consists of 14 residues. The V and J ends lost 1 base and 7 bases, in that order; junction bases with no gene match: 5. The V gene's germline CDR1 is SGHDN and CDR2 FVKESK. CDR3 sequence reads: CASSQGRDRVEQYF. The DNA of the CDR3 is TGTGCCAGCAGCCAAGGACGGGACAGGGTAGAGCAGTACTTC.

The chain joins TRBV7-2 to TRBJ2-1, with a weak D call TRBD2 (5 bases). The CDR3 has 15 amino acids. CDR1 is SGHTA, CDR2 FQGNSA, per germline. V was pared by 1 base and J by 1 base, with 8 bases between. DNA of the CDR3: TGTGCCAGCAGCTTAGAACTAGGTTCCTACAATGAGCAGTTCTTC. As protein: CASSLELGSYNEQFF.

This clone was counted a single time. The chain recombines TRBV18 with TRBJ2-6; D is ambiguous. Trimming shortened V by 3 bases and J by 1 base, and 7 bases separated the two germline ends. The CDR3 runs 15 residues. Germline CDR1 and CDR2: KGHSH and LQKENI. The CDR3 reads CASSPVLSGANVLTF. CDR3 bases: TGTGCCAGCTCACCTGTCCTGTCTGGGGCCAACGTCCTGACTTTC.

The J gene is TRBJ2-5, the V gene TRBV6-5; 7 positions agree with TRBD1. Germline V gene data show CDR1 as MNHEY and CDR2 as SVGAGI. This CDR3 spans 13 amino acids. V trimming: 0 bases; J trimming: 5 bases; junction bases outside the gene matches: 0. The CDR3 region is CASSYSRGETQYF. CDR3 DNA: TGTGCCAGCAGTTACTCCAGGGGGGAGACCCAGTACTTC.

Regarding this clone: The same CDR3 can be traced to other DNA sequences in this sample. The chain has TRBV2 and TRBJ1-4, with 9 bases lining up with TRBD1. This CDR3 is 15 amino acids long. CDR1 is SNHLY, CDR2 FYNNEI, per germline. V lost 1 base, J lost 8 bases, and 5 bases stayed unmatched. The CDR3: CASSEGGQGGEKLFF. In DNA, the CDR3 is TGTGCCAGCAGTGAAGGGGGACAGGGAGGCGAAAAACTGTTTTTT.

CDR3 DNA: TGTGCCAGCAGTCCCGCCGGGAGGGCCAAAACCTACAATGAGCAGTTCTTC. This encodes CASSPAGRAKTYNEQFF. The chain uses TRBV28 and TRBJ2-1, with TRBD2 identical over 8 bases. V lost 5 bases to trimming and J lost 2 bases; unmatched junction nucleotides: 11. Germline V gives CDR1 MDHEN, CDR2 SYDVKM. The CDR3 covers 17 residues.

The chain is built from TRBV5-1 and TRBJ2-1; 10 bases fit TRBD2. This CDR3 is built from 18 residues. The ends lost 2 bases at V and 7 bases at J; junction bases unmatched: 15. The germline V gene encodes CDR1 SGHRS and CDR2 YFSETQ. CDR3 region: CASSFFSSGGANRNEQFF. The CDR3 nucleotides read TGCGCCAGCAGCTTCTTTTCCAGCGGGGGGGCCAACAGGAATGAGCAGTTCTTC.

The chain combines TRBV2 with TRBJ1-3; D unclear. Germline assignment: CDR1 SNHLY and CDR2 FYNNEI. The CDR3 extends over 16 amino acids. V dropped 5 bases and J dropped 0 bases, with 14 bases sitting between them. Written as DNA, the CDR3 is TGTGCCAGCAGTACCGCTCGGGATCCCTCTGGAAACACCATATATTTT. It translates to CASSTARDPSGNTIYF. The entire variable domain, with the rest obtained from reference TRBV2 and TRBJ1-3, is as follows: EPEVTQTPSHQVTQMGQEVILRCVPISNHLYFYWYRQILGQKVEFLVSFYNNEISEKSEIFDDQFSVERPDGSNFTLKIRSTKLEDSAMYFCASSTARDPSGNTIYFGEGSWLTVV.

The genes are TRBV19 and TRBJ2-1; TRBD1 aligns across 9 bases. The CDR3 is 16 amino acids. The germline gives CDR1 LNHDA, CDR2 SQIVND (reference sequence). V gave up 1 base and J gave up 3 bases; unmatched junction bases: 4. The CDR3 DNA is TGTGCCAGTAGTATAGGAGGGACAGGGCTCTACAATGAGCAGTTCTTC. Its protein is CASSIGGTGLYNEQFF.